This T cell receptor (beta chain) was documented in a study of T-cell memory formation after mild COVID-19. Study context: TCR clusters showed largely donor specificity. Findings and caveats of the study: There were some responding clones in pre-infection memory, which suggested that cross-reactive memory had joined. Clones contracting over day 15 to 85 were CD4/CD8 balanced, with later expanders leaning CD4+. Contracting CD4+ clones sat mainly in CM and EM; CD8+ in EMRA.

In this sample, this clonotype turned up a few times. Its target is not known. Trimming shortened V by 3 bases and J by 0 bases, and 6 bases separated the two germline ends. This CDR3 is 14 amino acids long. In TCRdb, the 5' RACE reads were re-called with MiXCR into one record per CDR3 protein. The data hold fewer than 250,000 distinct CDR3 sequences, with approximately 20% observed a single time. The rearrangement links TRBV12-3 or TRBV12-4 to TRBJ1-5; D is unresolved. This receptor was taken from an adult woman who had mild COVID-19 (a few samples of this study predate the infection). Cell type and time point are not known. Sequencing was carried out using PBMCs or a T cell subset sorted from them (not recorded which). The CDR3 reads CASSFRVSNQPQHF. CDR3 in DNA: TGTGCCAGCAGTTTTAGGGTTAGCAATCAGCCCCAGCATTTT.